This TCR beta chain was obtained from a study of T cell repertoires in cytomegalovirus infection. Turning to the study itself: Public TCR beta signature analysis indicated the presence of both CMV infection and matching HLA type. Study-wide points: Ex vivo, HLA-C-restricted CMV-specific TCR beta clonotypes prevailed over the rest of the response. Cumulative public TCR beta family frequency identified carriers of CMV plus the relevant HLA.

TCRdb recomputed calls from the reads with MiXCR, one row per CDR3 protein. The repertoire includes more than 150,000 distinct CDR3 sequences, 28% of them detected once, and about 31% sits in the top ten. As concerns this clonotype: Antigen unknown.

CDR1 and CDR2 (germline): DFQATT, SNEGSKA (reference sequence). V was clipped by 3 bases and J by 7 bases; unmatched bases: 8. This CDR3 has 13 residues. This receptor was identified in a human donor in good health (CMV status not recorded). Some clones in this sample may be carry-over from other donors' samples. What was sequenced was PBMCs. This sequence joins TRBV20-1 and TRBJ2-7, with TRBD2 matching over 8 bases. The CDR3 region is CSASGGGSWEQYF. The CDR3 region has the DNA TGCAGTGCTAGCGGCGGGGGGTCCTGGGAGCAGTACTTC.